One and the same sample provided the 6 T cell receptor beta chains below, sequenced in a study of shared clonotypes between healthy human individuals. Generated by immunoSEQ multiplex PCR, the TCRdb table keeps only in-frame clones and is missing some. Of about 1.1 million clones listed, approximately 75% are singletons. Sequencing used memory CD4+ T cells from PBMCs. Subset defined: CD45RA-negative fraction. These receptors all come from a man aged 18 to 35 in good health. Some clones in this sample may be carry-over from other donors' samples.

Regarding this clone: Other nucleotide sequences in the sample specify the same CDR3. V and J are TRBV7-3 and TRBJ2-2; 9 nucleotides match TRBD2. Germline CDR1 and CDR2: SGHTA and FQGTGA. The CDR3 has 16 amino acids. V dropped 2 bases and J dropped 4; count of bases not matched to a gene: 5. The CDR3 protein is CASSLRAGGGTGELFF. The CDR3 DNA reads TGTGCCAGCAGCTTACGAGCGGGAGGTGGCACCGGGGAGCTGTTTTTT.

The V call is TRBV5-1, the J call TRBJ1-1, with 10 bases matching TRBD1. V was clipped by 0 bases and J by 11 bases; unmatched bases: 7. The CDR3 contains 14 residues. The germline V gene encodes CDR1 SGHRS and CDR2 YFSETQ. CDR3 sequence reads: CASSLAGTGDGAFF. Here the CDR3 DNA reads TGCGCCAGCAGCTTGGCGGGGACAGGGGACGGGGCTTTCTTT.

A note on this clone: A read error likely explains this, since a far larger clone differs by one base. This chain uses TRBV27 with TRBJ1-1; a possible D gene is TRBD1 (5 bases). CDR1 is MNHEY and CDR2 is SMNVEV in the germline V gene (reference sequence). The V gene lost 6 bases and the J gene lost 5 bases, with 10 bases spanning the gap. This CDR3 comprises 12 residues. The CDR3 DNA follows: TGTGCCAGCAGCTCAAGGGGTACTGAAGCTTTCTTT. Protein product: CASSSRGTEAFF.

Concerning this clone itself: The same CDR3 also results from other DNA sequences found in this sample. The chain joins TRBV30 to TRBJ1-3, with D possibly being TRBD1 (6 bases). From germline, CDR1 is GTSNPN and CDR2 SVGIG (reference sequence). The CDR3 is made up of 14 amino acids. V gave up 1 base and J gave up 0 bases, with 7 bases separating them. The CDR3 nucleotides are TGTGCCTGGAGTGAGGGGGTCTCTGGAAACACCATATATTTT. It codes for CAWSEGVSGNTIYF.

The chain links TRBV7-9 to TRBJ2-5; 9 bases map to TRBD2. This CDR3 comprises 13 residues. Germline CDR1 reads SEHNR; CDR2 reads FQNEAQ (reference sequence). V lost 8 bases to trimming and J lost 3 bases; unmatched junction nucleotides: 4. In DNA, the CDR3 is TGTGCCAGCGTCTTAGCGGGAGAAGAGACCCAGTACTTC. The encoded protein is CASVLAGEETQYF.

V and J are TRBV20-1 and TRBJ2-7; D gene uncertain. Germline CDR1 DFQATT, CDR2 SNEGSKA (reference sequence). The CDR3 is made up of 11 amino acids. Trimming shortened V by 5 bases and J by 2 bases, and 7 bases separated the two germline ends. CDR3 DNA sequence: TGCAGTGCTGGATACACCTACGAGCAGTACTTC. It encodes CSAGYTYEQYF.